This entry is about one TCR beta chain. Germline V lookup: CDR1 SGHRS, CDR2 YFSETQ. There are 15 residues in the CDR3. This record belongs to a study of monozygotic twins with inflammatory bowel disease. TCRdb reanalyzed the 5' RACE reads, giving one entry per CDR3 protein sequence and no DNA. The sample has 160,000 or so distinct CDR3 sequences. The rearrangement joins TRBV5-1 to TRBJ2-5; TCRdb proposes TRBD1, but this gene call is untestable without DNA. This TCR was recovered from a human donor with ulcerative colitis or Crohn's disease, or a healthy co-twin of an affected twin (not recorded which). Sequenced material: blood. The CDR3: CASSFDEGWGETQYF.